The present TCR beta chain was sequenced within a study of yellow fever vaccine responses in identical twins. TCRdb ran MiXCR on the RT-PCR reads and lists one entry per CDR3 protein. The top ten hold about 8% of the sample, which has about 19,000 distinct CDR3 sequences, roughly three fifths seen once. As to this clonotype: Its antigen is undetermined.

The CDR3 is 14 residues long. The germline gives CDR1 SGHNT, CDR2 YENEEA. V was trimmed by 2 bases and J by 0 bases, leaving 6 bases between them. Findings of the study overall: Twin vaccine T cell responses reportedly seemed partly convergent, partly personalized.

This TCR was sampled from a woman aged 18-30 years who received the yellow fever vaccine. This specimen consisted of T cells from blood (PBMCs), unsorted or a sorted subset (not recorded which), obtained before or after yellow fever vaccination (not recorded which). J is TRBJ2-3 and V is TRBV11-3; D not certain. CDR3 nucleotides: TGTGCCAGCAGCTTATTAACTAGCACAGATACGCAGTATTTT. Protein: CASSLLTSTDTQYF.